Sequencing of this TCR beta chain was carried out in a study of T cell changes during pregnancy in multiple sclerosis. CDR3 length equals 15 residues. Trimming removed 0 bases from V and 3 bases from J, with 11 bases in between. Sequencing used immunoSEQ multiplex PCR; TCRdb keeps in-frame clones, though not all of them. This table has roughly 18,000 clones, over 80% appearing once. Sample: CD8+ T cells from peripheral blood mononuclear cells, taken after pregnancy. The chain links TRBV23-1 to TRBJ1-2; D remains unclear. TRBV23-1 is labeled an ORF, and its function is uncertain. The source is a female donor in good health, enrolled as a control in a pregnancy study. CDR3 amino acids: CASSQSMRAHYGYTF. The CDR3 DNA reads TGCGCCAGCAGTCAATCGATGAGGGCCCACTATGGCTACACCTTC.